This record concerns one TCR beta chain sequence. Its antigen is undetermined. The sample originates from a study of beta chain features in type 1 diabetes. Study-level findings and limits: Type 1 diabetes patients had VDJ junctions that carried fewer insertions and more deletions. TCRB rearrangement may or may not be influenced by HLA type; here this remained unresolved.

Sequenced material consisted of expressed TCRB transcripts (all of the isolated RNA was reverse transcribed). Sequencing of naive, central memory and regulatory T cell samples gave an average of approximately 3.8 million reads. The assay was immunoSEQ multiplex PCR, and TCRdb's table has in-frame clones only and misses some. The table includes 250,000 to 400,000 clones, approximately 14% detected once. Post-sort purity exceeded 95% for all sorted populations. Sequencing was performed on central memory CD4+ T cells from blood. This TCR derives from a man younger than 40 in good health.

The CDR3, as DNA: TGTGCCAGCACTTCAGCGGATACGCAGTATTTT. Its protein product is CASTSADTQYF. The chain links TRBV2 to TRBJ2-3; no reliable D call. Between the trimmed V and J ends, which lost 7 bases and 6 bases, there was a span of 8 bases. The CDR3 totals 11 residues. From germline, CDR1 is SNHLY and CDR2 FYNNEI.